This T cell receptor beta chain was obtained from a study of CD8+ T cells in alopecia areata. Noted treatment: oral pan-JAK inhibitor, 5-10 mg twice daily. Obtained from alopecia areata patients were lesional scalp punch biopsies along with peripheral blood. The germline V gene has CDR1 SQVTM and CDR2 ANQGSEA. The CDR3 has 11 amino acids. The J segment lost 8 bases and the V segment lost 7 bases, leaving 7 bases of the junction unmatched. It was cDNA, reverse transcribed from extracted RNA, that served as the sequencing template. Using immunoSEQ multiplex PCR, the repertoire was profiled, and TCRdb retains in-frame clones only, with some absent. The data contain a few hundred thousand clones, around three fifths of them seen just once; the ten biggest clones take up around 1.4%. Concerning this clone: The antigen is not known.

The study's findings and limits: Scalp samples also yield sequences of resident alphabeta T cells from normal skin. Numerous clones, expanded in lesions, remained in scalp and blood during tofacitinib.

Sequenced here: CD4+ T cells sorted from blood, sampled at week 4, from a patient treated with tofacitinib. The V call is TRBV29-1, the J call TRBJ1-2, with 7 bases lining up with TRBD1. The TCR comes from a human donor with alopecia areata. The CDR3 bases are TGCAGCGCGGGACAGTCGCGGGGCTACACCTTC. It codes for CSAGQSRGYTF.